A single sample gave rise to the 9 T cell receptor beta chains below, sequenced in a study of blood T cell repertoires in COVID-19. Generated by immunoSEQ multiplex PCR, the TCRdb table keeps only in-frame clones and is missing some. This sample has under 550,000 clones, with 85% to 90% found just once. Sequenced material: peripheral blood. The receptors were gathered from a man aged 18 to 30 with COVID-19, enrolled during active disease.

This clone is a singleton in its sample. V and J are TRBV2 and TRBJ1-1; possibly TRBD1 for D (5 bases). V gave up 8 bases and J gave up 3 bases, with 22 bases separating them. The V gene's germline CDR1 is SNHLY and CDR2 FYNNEI. The CDR3 is 16 residues long. In nucleotides, the CDR3 is TGTGCCAGCTCCCCCCAGGGCACACCTGGTTACACTGAAGCTTTCTTT. As protein: CASSPQGTPGYTEAFF.

The CDR3 here is CASSSSGRASGANVLTF. The CDR3 nucleotides read TGTGCCAGCAGTTCGAGCGGGAGGGCCTCTGGGGCCAACGTCCTGACTTTC. V gene TRBV28 combines with J gene TRBJ2-6, with 10 nucleotides matching TRBD2. The CDR3 has 17 residues. The ends lost 4 bases at V and 0 bases at J; junction bases unmatched: 3. The germline V gene has CDR1 MDHEN and CDR2 SYDVKM.

The chain joins TRBV21-1 to TRBJ2-3; TRBD1 is taken as the D call from the table, unchecked against the DNA. TRBV21-1 is shown as a pseudogene. The CDR3 has 18 residues. The CDR3 spells CASSKAKGFGSRTDTQYF. The CDR3 nucleotides read TGTGCCAGCAGCAAAGCTAAGGGGTTTGGATCCCGCACAGATACGCAGTATTTT.

The sample holds one count of this clone. This chain links TRBV5-1 with TRBJ2-3; the match to TRBD1 covers 8 bases. Trimming cost V 7 bases and J 5 bases; bases outside gene matches: 12. Germline V CDR1 and CDR2: SGHRS, YFSETQ. The CDR3 is 15 residues long. Here the CDR3 DNA reads TGCGCCAGCCGACCGACAGGGGAGGTTGGAGATACGCAGTATTTT. Amino acid sequence: CASRPTGEVGDTQYF. Variable domain in full (rest from reference TRBV5-1 and TRBJ2-3): KAGVTQTPRYLIKTRGQQVTLSCSPISGHRSVSWYQQTPGQGLQFLFEYFSETQRNKGNFPGRFSGRQFSNSRSEMNVSTLELGDSALYLCASRPTGEVGDTQYFGPGTRLTVL.

The chain links TRBV5-1 to TRBJ1-3, with D uncertain. The CDR3 loop spans 15 amino acids. V lost 0 bases and J 0 bases, leaving 7 bases between the germline ends. Germline lookup yields CDR1 SGHRS and CDR2 YFSETQ. CDR3 coding DNA: TGCGCCAGCAGCTTGGGGGAGGCCTCTGGAAACACCATATATTTT. Its translation: CASSLGEASGNTIYF.

This clone was counted between two and nine times. The chain combines TRBV30 with TRBJ1-6; D uncertain. This CDR3 is built from 12 residues. Trimming took off 2 bases at V and 10 bases at J, with 9 bases between the two ends. Germline CDR1 GTSNPN, CDR2 SVGIG (reference sequence). CDR3 in amino acids: CAWSPGYSPLHF. DNA of the CDR3: TGTGCCTGGAGTCCGGGTTACTCACCCCTCCACTTT. Complete variable domain (other parts from reference TRBV30 and TRBJ1-6): SQTIHQWPATLVQPVGSPLSLECTVEGTSNPNLYWYRQAAGRGLQLLFYSVGIGQISSEVPQNLSASRPQDRQFILSSKKLLLSDSGFYLCAWSPGYSPLHFGNGTRLTVT.

This chain links TRBV11-2 with TRBJ1-2, with D maybe TRBD1 (6 bases). Looked up from germline, CDR1 is SGHAT and CDR2 is FQNNGV. V shed 4 bases and J shed 5 bases, with 8 bases lying between them. The CDR3 extends over 12 amino acids. The CDR3: CASSYTGYGYTF. CDR3 DNA sequence: TGTGCCAGCAGCTACACAGGGTATGGCTACACCTTC.

The chain uses TRBV10-1 and TRBJ2-7; D might be TRBD2 (5 bases). V lost 2 bases and J lost 3, with 14 bases in between. The germline CDR1 and CDR2 sequences are WNHNN and SYGVQD (reference sequence). CDR3 length equals 15 residues. CDR3 in DNA: TGCGCCAGCAGTGAGATGGTAGCGCCAGGCTACGAGCAGTACTTC. Amino acid sequence: CASSEMVAPGYEQYF.

This clone showed up just once. This chain links TRBV11-3 with TRBJ1-2; 10 bases line up with TRBD1. The V segment lost 5 bases and the J segment 2 bases; nucleotides outside the gene matches: 11. The CDR3 has 17 amino acids. Germline loops: CDR1 SGHNT, CDR2 YENEEA. CDR3 region: CASSPVTGGPKNYGYTF. CDR3 coding DNA: TGTGCCAGCAGCCCAGTGACAGGGGGCCCAAAGAACTATGGCTACACCTTC. Full variable domain (missing parts from reference TRBV11-3 and TRBJ1-2): EAGVVQSPRYKIIEKKQPVAFWCNPISGHNTLYWYLQNLGQGPELLIRYENEEAVDDSQLPKDRFSAERLKGVDSTLKIQPAELGDSAVYLCASSPVTGGPKNYGYTFGSGTRLTVV.